The 27 T cell receptor beta chains listed next were all sequenced from one sample in a study of regulatory T cells in long-lasting Graves disease. Library construction for TCR beta used iRepertoire HTBI primers and Arm-PCR of CDR3 regions. Via MiXCR, TCRdb re-called the multiplex PCR reads, giving one row per CDR3 protein. The repertoire holds hundreds of thousands of distinct CDR3 sequences, roughly a sixth seen once, with approximately 21% in the top ten. The time point here: newly diagnosed GD, antithyroid drugs for less than 3 months. RNA extracted from PBMCs served as the sequencing template. The specimen was peripheral blood mononuclear cells (PBMCs), collected at new diagnosis, from a patient treated with antithyroid drugs. These TCRs come from a female donor with Graves disease.

This clonotype was counted between two and nine times. The chain couples TRBV12-3 or TRBV12-4 to TRBJ2-3; TRBD1 matches 7 bases. V shed 4 bases, J shed 2 bases, and the junction held 6 bases outside the gene matches. The CDR3 covers 15 residues. In DNA form, the CDR3 reads TGTGCCAGCAGTTCTACAGGGGCCTTCACAGATACGCAGTATTTT. The encoded protein is CASSSTGAFTDTQYF.

This clonotype has a count of ten or more. The chain joins TRBV20-1 to TRBJ1-5; D gene unclear. Trimming left V 3 bases short and J 9 bases short, with 18 bases between. The CDR3 covers 14 residues. The germline V gene encodes CDR1 DFQATT and CDR2 SNEGSKA (reference sequence). CDR3 loop: CSASDVRAVGPQHF. CDR3 in DNA: TGCAGTGCTAGTGATGTAAGGGCCGTAGGGCCCCAGCATTTT.

This clonotype appeared many times. The chain recombines TRBV30 with TRBJ2-7, with TRBD1 identical over 9 bases. Per the germline V gene, CDR1 is GTSNPN and CDR2 is SVGIG (reference sequence). The CDR3 has 15 amino acids. Trimming took 5 bases from V and 3 from J; bases not matched to a gene: 11. The CDR3 loop is CAWRPVQDRGYEQYF. The DNA for the CDR3 is TGTGCCTGGCGCCCCGTACAGGACAGGGGCTACGAGCAGTACTTC.

This chain links TRBV27 with TRBJ1-4; no firm D call. Trimming cost V 2 bases and J 7 bases, with 11 bases left between them. Germline lookup yields CDR1 MNHEY and CDR2 SMNVEV (reference sequence). The CDR3 totals 14 residues. The CDR3 loop reads CASSLINAGEKLFF. Here the CDR3 DNA reads TGTGCCAGCAGTTTAATCAATGCTGGTGAAAAACTGTTTTTT. The complete variable domain, with remaining parts taken from reference TRBV27 and TRBJ1-4, reads EAQVTQNPRYLITVTGKKLTVTCSQNMNHEYMSWYRQDPGLGLRQIYYSMNVEVTDKGDVPEGYKVSRKEKRNFPLILESPSPNQTSLYFCASSLINAGEKLFFGSGTQLSVL.

Concerning this clonotype: A much larger clone differs from this one at a single base, so this may be a read error. The chain joins TRBV6-1 to TRBJ2-1, with TRBD2 matching over 11 bases. CDR1 is MNHNS and CDR2 is SASEGT in the germline V gene. The J segment lost 7 bases and the V segment lost 11 bases, leaving 13 bases of the junction unmatched. The CDR3 has 15 amino acids. The CDR3 spells CAGKELAGVRNEQFF. The CDR3 bases are TGTGCCGGCAAGGAACTAGCGGGAGTCCGAAATGAGCAGTTCTTC.

This clonotype was seen at least ten times. The chain joins TRBV6-2 or TRBV6-3 to TRBJ2-7; TRBD1 matches 9 bases. This CDR3 region has 15 residues. The J segment lost 5 bases and the V segment lost 0 bases, leaving 5 bases of the junction unmatched. In germline, CDR1 is MNHEY, CDR2 SVGEGT. CDR3 loop: CASSYSKDRGHEQYF. The CDR3 region has the DNA TGTGCCAGCAGTTACTCTAAGGACAGGGGCCACGAGCAGTACTTC.

The sample holds many counts of this clonotype. The chain links TRBV6-2 or TRBV6-3 to TRBJ1-5; D ambiguous. Trimming shortened V by 2 bases and J by 4 bases, and 12 bases separated the two germline ends. Germline-derived CDR1 and CDR2 are MNHEY and SVGEGT. The length of the CDR3 is 15 residues. The CDR3 sequence: CASSYRAQGNQPQHF. Here the CDR3 DNA reads TGTGCCAGCAGTTACAGGGCTCAAGGTAATCAGCCCCAGCATTTT.

This clonotype occurred many times. The V call is TRBV6-2 or TRBV6-3, the J call TRBJ2-1, with a possible D match to TRBD1 (5 bases). The CDR3 loop spans 17 amino acids. Trimming pared 5 bases from V and 0 bases from J, leaving 17 bases between. CDR1 is MNHEY, CDR2 SVGEGT, per germline. CDR3 nucleotides: TGTGCCAGCAGTGAAGCCAAGGGGCCGAACTCCTACAATGAGCAGTTCTTC. Its protein product is CASSEAKGPNSYNEQFF.

The table lists this clonotype with many counts. The rearrangement joins TRBV12-3 or TRBV12-4 to TRBJ2-7; no definite D call. The CDR3 extends over 12 amino acids. V was trimmed by 5 bases and J by 5 bases, leaving 10 bases between them. The CDR3: CASSRQDDEQYF. The DNA of the CDR3 is TGTGCCAGCAGTCGGCAGGATGACGAGCAGTACTTC.

Comment on this clonotype: Since a much larger clone is just one base distant, this may be a read error. This chain connects TRBV28 to TRBJ1-5; D not resolved. This CDR3 comprises 15 residues. Germline V gene data show CDR1 as MDHEN and CDR2 as SYDVKM. The CDR3: CASSTTGNSNQPKHF. The CDR3 DNA sequence: TGTGCCAGCAGTACGACGGGGAATAGCAATCAGCCCAAGCATTTT.

This clonotype was recorded at least ten times. This chain connects TRBV7-2 to TRBJ1-1; tentatively, D is TRBD1 (5 bases). V lost 3 bases and J lost 2, with 10 bases in between. This CDR3 has 14 amino acids. In germline, CDR1 is SGHTA, CDR2 FQGNSA. Here the CDR3 reads CASSFGGINTEAFF. As DNA, the CDR3 is TGTGCCAGCAGCTTTGGGGGGATTAACACTGAAGCTTTCTTT.

The table lists this clonotype with many counts. The chain combines TRBV12-3 or TRBV12-4 with TRBJ1-1; 12 bases match TRBD1. V lost 6 bases and J lost 10; bases outside the gene matches: 15. The CDR3 extends over 16 amino acids. The CDR3, as DNA: TGTGCCAGCAGAAAAAATAGGGGGACAGGGGGCGTTGGAGCTTTCTTT. Residues: CASRKNRGTGGVGAFF.

This clonotype was seen many times. The gene calls are TRBV12-3 or TRBV12-4 and TRBJ2-6; 7 positions match TRBD1. Losses at the gene ends were 6 bases for V and 1 base for J; bases not matched to a gene: 0. The CDR3 sequence is 14 residues long. The CDR3: CASRTGSGANVLTF. DNA for the CDR3: TGTGCCAGCAGGACAGGGTCTGGGGCCAACGTCCTGACTTTC.

There are many counts of this clonotype. J is TRBJ2-3 and V is TRBV5-1, with D perhaps TRBD2 (7 bases). The V gene's germline CDR1 is SGHRS and CDR2 YFSETQ. This CDR3 comprises 16 residues. Deletions cut 1 base from V and 3 bases from J, with 15 bases between. CDR3 sequence reads: CASSLSMGGGTDTQYF. For the CDR3, the DNA is TGCGCCAGCAGCTTGTCCATGGGAGGGGGGACAGATACGCAGTATTTT.

The gene calls are TRBV19 and TRBJ1-1; D is perhaps TRBD1 (5 bases). V was pared by 1 base and J by 5 bases, with 8 bases between. Germline V lookup: CDR1 LNHDA, CDR2 SQIVND (reference sequence). CDR3 length: 13 residues. Here the CDR3 reads CASSIVWGTEAFF. CDR3 in DNA: TGTGCCAGTAGTATAGTCTGGGGGACTGAAGCTTTCTTT. Based on the CDR3 plus reference TRBV19 and TRBJ1-1, the full variable domain is DGGITQSPKYLFRKEGQNVTLSCEQNLNHDAMYWYRQDPGQGLRLIYYSQIVNDFQKGDIAEGYSVSREKKESFPLTVTSAQKNPTAFYLCASSIVWGTEAFFGQGTRLTVV.

This clonotype has only a few counts. A junction boundary mismatches the germline segment, possibly from a read error. The chain couples TRBV9 to TRBJ1-3; tentative D call: TRBD1 (6 bases). The germline V gene has CDR1 SGDLS and CDR2 YYNGEE. The CDR3 runs 18 residues. In nucleotides, the CDR3 is TGTGCCAGCAGCGTAGCTCTTGGGACACCAAGCTCTAGAAACACCATATATTTT. Encoded protein: CASSVALGTPSSRNTIYF.

This clonotype was seen repeatedly, ten times or more. One end of the junction is discordant with germline, which a read error may explain. The V gene is TRBV7-9, the J gene TRBJ1-1, with unresolved D. Germline values: CDR1 SEHNR, CDR2 FQNEAQ (reference sequence). This CDR3 spans 16 amino acids. In DNA form, the CDR3 reads TGTGCCGGCAGCGAGGGATTCACAAATTTGAACACTGAAGCTTTCTTT. It encodes CAGSEGFTNLNTEAFF.

This clonotype was seen ten or more times. The chain links TRBV7-9 to TRBJ2-2, with D unclear. This CDR3 comprises 16 residues. CDR1 and CDR2 from the germline V gene are SEHNR and FQNEAQ (reference sequence). The V end lost 1 base, the J end lost 0 bases, and 9 bases lay between the germline ends. CDR3 bases: TGTGCCAGCAGCTTAGTTTTGGCTGCGAACACCGGGGAGCTGTTTTTT. This sequence encodes CASSLVLAANTGELFF.

The chain carries TRBV11-3 and TRBJ1-1, with 8 bases fitting TRBD1. The CDR3 sequence is 13 residues long. Per germline, CDR1 SGHNT and CDR2 YENEEA. Trimming took 1 base from V and 11 from J; bases not matched to a gene: 6. CDR3 sequence reads: CASSLGQGTRAFF. The CDR3 DNA is TGTGCCAGCAGCTTAGGACAGGGGACCCGCGCTTTCTTT.

Ten or more counts support this clonotype. This chain links TRBV3-1 with TRBJ2-5, with D tentatively TRBD1 (6 bases). V was clipped by 4 bases and J by 4 bases, with 13 bases between them. The CDR3 runs to 14 residues. Germline V gene data show CDR1 as LGHDT and CDR2 as YNNKEL (reference sequence). CDR3: CASSPRQVPETQYF. The CDR3 DNA reads as TGTGCCAGCAGCCCGAGACAGGTTCCAGAGACCCAGTACTTC.

At least ten counts were recorded for this clonotype. The rearrangement links TRBV2 to TRBJ1-2; D is perhaps TRBD1 (5 bases). V dropped 3 bases and J dropped 4 bases, with 9 bases sitting between them. The CDR3 covers 13 residues. CDR1 is SNHLY, CDR2 FYNNEI, per germline. CDR3 sequence reads: CASSDYGTYGYTF. Written as DNA, the CDR3 is TGTGCCAGCAGTGATTATGGGACCTATGGCTACACCTTC.

This clonotype was counted ten times or more. The J gene is TRBJ2-1, the V gene TRBV10-2; D not resolved. CDR3 length equals 16 residues. Germline V lookup: CDR1 WSHSY, CDR2 SAAADI. The V and J ends lost 2 bases and 5 bases respectively, with 16 bases between them. CDR3 loop: CASSERAERLHNEQFF. The CDR3, as DNA: TGCGCCAGCAGTGAGAGGGCGGAACGCCTACACAATGAGCAGTTCTTC.

This clonotype was recorded at least ten times. This rearrangement joins TRBV6-5 to TRBJ1-1, with D hard to call. Germline CDR1 is MNHEY and CDR2 is SVGAGI. This CDR3 comprises 15 residues. The germline V and J ends were trimmed by 3 bases and 1 base, with 12 bases remaining between them. CDR3 amino acids: CASSYNTLSNTEAFF. The CDR3, as DNA: TGTGCCAGCAGTTATAACACCCTCTCGAACACTGAAGCTTTCTTT.

This clonotype was recorded at least ten times. The chain is built from TRBV6-1 and TRBJ1-3; D not resolved. V was shortened by 7 bases and J by 1 base, with 14 bases between the two germline ends. CDR1 and CDR2 (germline): MNHNS, SASEGT. The CDR3 extends over 15 amino acids. CDR3: CASTDIRVSGNTIYF. The CDR3 bases are TGTGCCAGCACTGACATTCGGGTGTCTGGAAACACCATATATTTT.

In this sample, this clonotype turned up many times. The chain couples TRBV28 to TRBJ2-7, with 9 bases aligning to TRBD2. V dropped 5 bases and J dropped 5; count of bases not matched to a gene: 10. This CDR3 comprises 15 residues. CDR1 is MDHEN and CDR2 is SYDVKM in the germline V gene. The CDR3 region is CASSKGGGRVNEQYF. The CDR3, as DNA: TGTGCCAGCAGTAAGGGTGGCGGGAGGGTTAACGAGCAGTACTTC.

This clonotype showed up many times. The J gene is TRBJ2-3, the V gene TRBV11-2, with TRBD2 matching 8 bases. The CDR3 totals 16 residues. The germline CDR1 and CDR2 sequences are SGHAT and FQNNGV. J lost 6 bases, V lost 5 bases, and 13 bases had no gene match. The CDR3 loop reads CASSARTSTMRDTQYF. Here the CDR3 DNA reads TGTGCCAGCAGCGCGAGGACTAGCACAATGAGGGATACGCAGTATTTT.

This clonotype occurred a few times. This rearrangement joins TRBV15 to TRBJ1-4, with D unclear. This CDR3 has 14 amino acids. CDR1 and CDR2 (germline): LNHNV, YYDKDF (reference sequence). The V and J ends lost 1 base and 0 bases respectively, with 3 bases between them. The CDR3 nucleotides are TGTGCCACCAGCAGAGGTCCAACTAATGAAAAACTGTTTTTT. This translates into CATSRGPTNEKLFF.